This entry concerns a single T cell receptor (beta chain). TCRdb re-analyzed the 5' RACE reads; it lists each CDR3 protein once, without DNA. This sample's clone table lists 20,000 or so distinct CDR3 sequences. The sample is drawn from a study of T cells expressing NK-cell markers. Looked up from germline, CDR1 is SGHRS and CDR2 is YFSETQ. This CDR3 comprises 12 residues. V gene TRBV5-1 combines with J gene TRBJ2-7; TCRdb proposes TRBD1, but this gene call is untestable without DNA. The origin of this receptor is a man between 18 and 69 years old in good health. The sequencing input was blood T cells: a sorted CD56 or NKG2C T cell subset, CD4+ or CD8+ T cells, or bulk PBMC T cells (not recorded which). CDR3 region: CASRTTGSEQYF.